Below, 8 T cell receptor beta chains from the same sample are listed, as sequenced in a study of post-analysis software for immune sequencing data. Overall study findings and caveats: Five TRBV segments, including TRBV5-6, TRBV5-1 and TRBV20-1, were more frequent in patients than controls.

For these TCRs, the target antigens are not known. Unique-molecular-identifier-tagged TCR beta cDNA libraries were used. TCRdb reprocessed the PCR reads via MiXCR and lists one record per CDR3 protein. The top ten clones hold less than 8% of a sample with roughly 430,000 distinct CDR3 sequences, about 39% of them seen once. Material for sequencing was blood. Source of these receptors: a girl aged 2 to 10 with multiple sclerosis.

This clonotype was observed a few times. This chain links TRBV28 with TRBJ2-4; D not certain. The ends were cut back, 3 bases at V and 0 bases at J, with 6 bases in the middle. Germline CDR1 MDHEN, CDR2 SYDVKM. The CDR3 length is 14 residues. The CDR3 bases are TGTGCCAGCAGTTTTAGCCTAGCCAAAAACATTCAGTACTTC. Protein: CASSFSLAKNIQYF.

This clonotype has a handful of counts. J is TRBJ2-7 and V is TRBV29-1; 9 nucleotides agree with TRBD1. The length of the CDR3 is 12 residues. With 6 bases clipped from V and 5 bases from J, the junction kept 5 bases outside the gene matches. Germline V lookup: CDR1 SQVTM, CDR2 ANQGSEA. The CDR3 sequence: CSVAGTGHEQYF. The CDR3 DNA reads as TGCAGCGTCGCCGGGACAGGGCACGAGCAGTACTTC.

The chain uses TRBV20-1 and TRBJ1-2; a possible D gene is TRBD1 (5 bases). Germline CDR1 reads DFQATT; CDR2 reads SNEGSKA (reference sequence). The CDR3 contains 13 residues. Trimming shortened V by 3 bases and J by 3 bases, and 11 bases separated the two germline ends. The CDR3 sequence is CSARTGTDYGYTF. DNA for the CDR3: TGCAGTGCTAGGACCGGGACGGACTATGGCTACACCTTC.

This clonotype was counted between two and nine times. The chain employs TRBV5-1 and TRBJ1-2; D gene uncertain. The V end lost 4 bases, the J end lost 3 bases, and 10 bases lay between the germline ends. The CDR3 consists of 13 residues. The germline CDR1 and CDR2 sequences are SGHRS and YFSETQ. The CDR3 nucleotides are TGCGCCAGCAGCGTGGAAGGTGACTATGGCTACACCTTC. This translates into CASSVEGDYGYTF.

This chain connects TRBV7-3 to TRBJ2-1, with 7 bases that match TRBD2. Trimming took 5 bases from V and 3 from J; bases not matched to a gene: 16. This CDR3 is 18 amino acids long. The germline CDR1 and CDR2 sequences are SGHTA and FQGTGA. The DNA of the CDR3 is TGTGCCAGCAGCCCCATGCCGAATCCGGGACTACTCTACAATGAGCAGTTCTTC. It codes for CASSPMPNPGLLYNEQFF.

V usage is TRBV28 and J usage is TRBJ2-1; D uncertain. Per the germline V gene, CDR1 is MDHEN and CDR2 is SYDVKM. CDR3 length: 14 amino acids. Trimming took off 3 bases at V and 3 bases at J, with 9 bases between the two ends. The CDR3 here is CASSFTMYYNEQFF. The CDR3 nucleotides read TGTGCCAGCAGTTTTACTATGTACTACAATGAGCAGTTCTTC.

This clonotype has at least ten counts. The rearrangement uses TRBV10-2 and TRBJ1-4; 7 nucleotides align to TRBD1. After removal of 6 bases from V and 5 bases from J, the junction contained 6 bases not matched to a gene. Looked up from germline, CDR1 is WSHSY and CDR2 is SAAADI. This CDR3 is built from 14 residues. CDR3 bases: TGCGCCAGCAGCCGGACAGGCCCCAATGAAAAACTGTTTTTT. Translation gives CASSRTGPNEKLFF.

V gene TRBV9 combines with J gene TRBJ2-5, with TRBD2 identical over 8 bases. The J call could be wrong; TRBJ2-7 is a better fit for the DNA end. The CDR3 runs to 14 residues. In germline, CDR1 is SGDLS, CDR2 YYNGEE. CDR3 in amino acids: CASSASGSGYEQYF. CDR3 coding DNA: TGTGCCAGCAGCGCAAGCGGGAGCGGGTACGAGCAGTACTTC.